This TCR beta chain was sequenced for a study of OX40 agonist ivuxolimab in advanced cancers. The method was immunoSEQ multiplex PCR; TCRdb's version includes in-frame clones alone and lacks a portion of them. This sample has tens of thousands of clones, with roughly 94% found just once. Study outcomes and limitations: Among the nonresponders, some also had low normalized T-cell clonal expansion.

Germline loops: CDR1 SGHVS, CDR2 FNYEAQ. The CDR3 runs to 14 residues. Trimming at V came to 4 bases and at J to 4 bases, leaving 3 bases not matched to a gene. Blood sampling took place at baseline, cycle 4 day 1, and cycle 7 day 1. About this clone: As yet, its antigen is unknown.

Sequenced material: CD4+ or CD8+ T cells sorted from blood, taken in a trial of the OX40 agonist ivuxolimab. This receptor was obtained from an adult with an advanced solid tumor such as melanoma, head and neck, liver or kidney cancer. J is TRBJ2-7 and V is TRBV7-6, with TRBD1 matching 11 bases. The CDR3 region is CASSWGQGDYEQYF. The CDR3 nucleotides read TGTGCCAGCAGCTGGGGACAGGGGGATTACGAGCAGTACTTC. Drawing the rest from reference TRBV7-6 and TRBJ2-7, the complete variable domain is GAGVSQSPRYKVTKRGQDVALRCDPISGHVSLYWYRQALGQGPEFLTYFNYEAQQDKSGLPNDRFSAERPEGSISTLTIQRTEQRDSAMYRCASSWGQGDYEQYFGPGTRLTVT.